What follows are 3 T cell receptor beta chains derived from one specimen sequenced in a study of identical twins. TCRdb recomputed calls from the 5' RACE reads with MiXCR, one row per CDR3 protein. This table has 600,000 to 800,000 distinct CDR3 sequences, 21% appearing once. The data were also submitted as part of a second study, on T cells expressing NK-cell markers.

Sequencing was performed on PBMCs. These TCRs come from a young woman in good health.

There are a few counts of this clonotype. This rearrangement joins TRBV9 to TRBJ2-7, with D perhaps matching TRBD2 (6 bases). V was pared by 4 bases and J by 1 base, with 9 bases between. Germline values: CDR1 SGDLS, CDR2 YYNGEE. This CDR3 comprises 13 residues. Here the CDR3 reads CASSNGSSYEQYF. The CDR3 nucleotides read TGTGCCAGCAGCAACGGGAGTTCCTACGAGCAGTACTTC.

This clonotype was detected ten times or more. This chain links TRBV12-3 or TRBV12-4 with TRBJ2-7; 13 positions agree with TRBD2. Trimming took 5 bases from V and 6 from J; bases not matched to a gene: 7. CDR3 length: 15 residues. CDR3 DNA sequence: TGTGCCAGCAGTGGGGGACTAGCGGGACAGGGCGAGCAGTACTTC. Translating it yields CASSGGLAGQGEQYF.

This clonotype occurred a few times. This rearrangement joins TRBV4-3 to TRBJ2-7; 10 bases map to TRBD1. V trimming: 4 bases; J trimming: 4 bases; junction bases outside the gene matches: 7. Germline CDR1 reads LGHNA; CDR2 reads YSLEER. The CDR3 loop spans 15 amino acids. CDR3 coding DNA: TGCGCCAGCAGCCGGGACAGGGGAAGGGGATACGAGCAGTACTTC. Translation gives CASSRDRGRGYEQYF.